These T cell receptor beta chains were read from a single sample in a study of PD-1 blockade in mismatch repair-deficient tumors. Some clones are missing from TCRdb's copy, which holds only in-frame ones; the method was immunoSEQ multiplex PCR. This sample has some 130,000 clones; around nine tenths occur once, and the top ten carry 10% to 15%. Sequenced material: peripheral blood, taken approximately 69 weeks after starting pembrolizumab. Receptor source: an adult with mismatch repair-deficient cancer. The CDR3 runs from the conserved cysteine through the conserved F or W. D genes are given only for firm matches. A clone size is listed for some rows: how often the clone was seen (once, few, many), or a class if it is expanded.

d_call clone_size j_call v_call cdr3_aa cdr3_nt
- - TRBJ2-7 TRBV7-6 CASSPQDTSYEQYF TGTGCCAGCAGCCCTCAGGACACCTCCTACGAGCAGTACTTC
TRBD1 - TRBJ2-1 TRBV6-5 CASSQAGQEYNEQFF TGTGCCAGCAGCCAGGCCGGACAGGAGTACAATGAGCAGTTCTTC
- - TRBJ2-7 TRBV28 CASSFSLGYEQYF TGTGCCAGCAGTTTTTCCCTGGGCTACGAGCAGTACTTC
TRBD2 - TRBJ2-7 TRBV7-2 CASSLGTSGITYEQYF TGTGCCAGCAGCCTAGGGACTAGCGGGATAACCTACGAGCAGTACTTC
- - TRBJ1-5 TRBV19 CASSIGAGAGQPQHF TGTGCCAGTAGTATTGGGGCGGGGGCTGGTCAGCCCCAGCATTTT
- - TRBJ2-5 TRBV6-5 CASSYNSGETQYF TGTGCCAGCAGTTACAACAGCGGAGAGACCCAGTACTTC
- - TRBJ2-6 TRBV4-3 CASSRSGVLTF TGCGCCAGCAGCCGCTCCGGCGTCCTGACTTTC
TRBD2 - TRBJ2-4 TRBV7-9 CASSRTSGSPEGKNIQYF TGTGCCAGCAGCCGGACTAGCGGGAGTCCCGAGGGAAAAAACATTCAGTACTTC
- - TRBJ1-5 TRBV6-5 CASRVGGSNQPQHF TGTGCCAGCAGGGTGGGGGGTAGCAATCAGCCCCAGCATTTT
TRBD1 - TRBJ2-1 TRBV7-9 CASSSQTGPVIYNEQFF TGTGCCAGCAGCTCTCAGACAGGGCCTGTTATCTACAATGAGCAGTTCTTC
TRBD2 - TRBJ2-7 TRBV11-2 CASSRPGLAGSYEQYF TGTGCCAGCAGCCGCCCGGGACTAGCGGGATCGTACGAGCAGTACTTC
- - TRBJ2-7 TRBV4-1 CASSQVSQGSSYEQYF TGCGCCAGCAGCCAAGTTTCACAGGGAAGCTCCTACGAGCAGTACTTC
TRBD2 - TRBJ2-3 TRBV6-4 CASSGTAGATDTQYF TGTGCCAGCAGTGGGACAGCGGGAGCCACAGATACGCAGTATTTT
- - TRBJ2-7 TRBV2 CASSWGDEQYF TGTGCCAGCAGTTGGGGGGACGAGCAGTACTTC
TRBD1 - TRBJ2-7 TRBV6-1 CASSARTGGTREQYF TGTGCCAGCAGTGCCCGGACAGGGGGTACGAGGGAGCAGTACTTC
- once TRBJ2-5 TRBV6-6 CASTRDVRVTQYF TGTGCCAGCACCAGGGACGTTAGGGTGACCCAGTACTTC
- - TRBJ2-7 TRBV11-2 CASSSREQYF TGTGCCAGCAGCTCACGAGAGCAGTACTTC
TRBD2 - TRBJ2-5 TRBV5-4 CASSSSGSLETQYF TGTGCCAGCAGCTCGAGCGGGAGTTTGGAGACCCAGTACTTC
- - TRBJ1-4 TRBV11-1 CASSLVLGTRFFVEKLFF TGTGCCAGCAGCTTAGTCTTGGGGACAAGGTTTTTTGTAGAAAAACTGTTTTTT
TRBD1 - TRBJ1-5 TRBV27 CASSLRPGTGVNQPQHF TGTGCCAGCAGTCTCCGTCCCGGGACAGGGGTAAATCAGCCCCAGCATTTT
- - TRBJ2-1 TRBV7-9 CASSHNENYHNEQFF TGTGCCAGCAGCCACAACGAAAACTACCACAATGAGCAGTTCTTC
TRBD1 - TRBJ1-4 TRBV7-2 CASSRFTGQGGEKLFF TGTGCCAGCAGCCGATTCACGGGACAGGGAGGTGAAAAACTGTTTTTT
- - TRBJ2-1 TRBV29-1 CSVDTYNEQFF TGCAGCGTTGACACTTACAATGAGCAGTTCTTC
- - TRBJ2-5 TRBV28 CASSPEDRPSQETQYF TGTGCCAGCAGCCCAGAAGACAGGCCCTCGCAAGAGACCCAGTACTTC
- - TRBJ1-4 TRBV7-8 CASSPTRASEKLFF TGTGCCAGCAGCCCGACCCGGGCCAGTGAAAAACTGTTTTTT
- - TRBJ2-5 TRBV18 CASSPRLSGAQETQYF TGTGCCAGCTCCCCACGGCTCTCAGGGGCCCAAGAGACCCAGTACTTC
TRBD1 - TRBJ1-3 TRBV7-6 CASSFEDRLGNTIYF TGTGCCAGCAGCTTCGAGGACAGGCTGGGAAACACCATATATTTT
TRBD2 - TRBJ2-1 TRBV9 CASRGTSGENEQFF TGTGCCAGCAGGGGGACTAGCGGTGAGAATGAGCAGTTCTTC
TRBD1 - TRBJ2-7 TRBV7-8 CASSWDRDLYEQYF TGTGCCAGCAGCTGGGACAGGGACCTGTACGAGCAGTACTTC
- - TRBJ1-2 TRBV30 CAWVPQGGDYGYTF TGTGCCTGGGTACCGCAGGGAGGCGACTATGGCTACACCTTC
- - TRBJ1-2 TRBV12-5 CASGFNLRPPYIDFEGYTF TGTGCTAGTGGTTTCAACCTTCGACCCCCATACATCGATTTTGAGGGCTACACCTTC
- - TRBJ1-4 TRBV30 CAWSTGPNTEKLFF TGTGCCTGGAGTACCGGGCCCAACACGGAAAAACTGTTTTTT
TRBD1 - TRBJ2-7 TRBV7-9 CASSPPDRGGEQYF TGTGCCAGCAGCCCCCCGGACAGGGGAGGAGAGCAGTACTTC
- - TRBJ1-5 TRBV28 CASRTNRDQPQHF TGTGCCAGCAGGACTAACAGGGATCAGCCCCAGCATTTT
TRBD2 - TRBJ2-1 TRBV27 CASTPGVSGSNEQFF TGTGCCAGCACCCCGGGGGTTAGCGGGAGTAATGAGCAGTTCTTC
- few TRBJ2-5 TRBV18 CASSPNQETQYF TGTGCCAGCTCACCCAACCAAGAGACCCAGTACTTC
TRBD2 - TRBJ2-1 TRBV7-6 CASSLAAGEGSGSEQFF TGTGCCAGCAGCTTAGCGGCGGGAGAGGGCTCGGGGAGCGAGCAGTTCTTC
- - TRBJ1-5 TRBV29-1 CSVAALESGVARMRGNQPQHF TGCAGTGTCGCCGCATTGGAGTCAGGGGTGGCACGGATGAGGGGCAATCAGCCCCAGCATTTT
- - TRBJ2-7 TRBV6-5 CASSSPGLLNYEQYF TGTGCCAGCAGTTCTCCGGGACTCCTAAACTACGAGCAGTACTTC
TRBD2 - TRBJ2-1 TRBV11-2 CASSLPQGLAGRNEQFF TGTGCCAGCAGCTTACCCCAGGGACTAGCGGGAAGGAATGAGCAGTTCTTC
- - TRBJ1-4 TRBV7-3 CASSLSGATNEKLFF TGTGCCAGCAGCTTATCAGGGGCAACTAATGAAAAACTGTTTTTT
TRBD2 - TRBJ2-1 TRBV7-9 CASSLITAGVGNEQFF TGTGCCAGCAGCTTAATTACGGCGGGAGTAGGCAATGAGCAGTTCTTC
- - TRBJ1-2 TRBV10-3 CAISASDYGYTF TGTGCCATCAGTGCCTCCGACTATGGCTACACCTTC
- - TRBJ2-3 TRBV4-3 CASSPSRVGGHTDTQYF TGCGCCAGCAGTCCTTCTCGGGTCGGGGGGCACACAGATACGCAGTATTTT
- - TRBJ1-4 TRBV7-6 CASSLVLSGEKLFF TGTGCCAGCAGCTTAGTCTTAAGCGGGGAAAAACTGTTTTTT